A single sample is the source of the 16 T cell receptor beta chains below, sequenced in a study of beta chain features in type 1 diabetes. The entirety of the isolated RNA underwent reverse transcription, so expressed TCRB transcripts were sequenced. Using immunoSEQ multiplex PCR, the repertoire was profiled, and TCRdb retains in-frame clones only, with some absent. The table shows about 230,000 clones, with over 8.5% occurring only once. Sequencing used naive CD4+ T cells from blood. These receptors were collected from a young woman in good health.

This clone occurred a few times. The chain recombines TRBV11-2 with TRBJ2-7, with 10 nucleotides matching TRBD1. V dropped 5 bases and J dropped 6; count of bases not matched to a gene: 10. Germline CDR1 SGHAT, CDR2 FQNNGV. The CDR3 contains 15 residues. CDR3 sequence reads: CASSKSPGQGSEQYF. In nucleotides, the CDR3 is TGTGCCAGCAGCAAAAGCCCGGGACAGGGGTCCGAGCAGTACTTC.

The rearrangement links TRBV7-9 to TRBJ2-5; TRBD2 is a possible D gene (5 bases). The germline V gene has CDR1 SEHNR and CDR2 FQNEAQ (reference sequence). The CDR3 consists of 14 residues. V lost 2 bases and J lost 4, with 11 bases in between. CDR3 nucleotide sequence: TGTGCCAGCAGCTTATATCTAGCCGGAGAGACCCAGTACTTC. Translation gives CASSLYLAGETQYF.

The chain combines TRBV10-3 with TRBJ1-6; TRBD1 might be the D (5 bases). This CDR3 has 17 residues. From germline, CDR1 is ENHRY and CDR2 SYGVKD. The ends were cut back, 3 bases at V and 8 bases at J, with 20 bases in the middle. CDR3 protein: CAISEGLGSGGYSPLHF. For the CDR3, the DNA is TGTGCCATCAGTGAAGGATTGGGGAGTGGGGGGTATTCACCCCTCCACTTT.

In its sample, this clone was seen a few times. V usage is TRBV5-1 and J usage is TRBJ2-4, with 7 bases lining up with TRBD1. Germline assignment: CDR1 SGHRS and CDR2 YFSETQ. The CDR3 runs to 14 residues. V trimming: 0 bases; J trimming: 6 bases; junction bases outside the gene matches: 3. CDR3 in amino acids: CASSLEGTANIQYF. In DNA form, the CDR3 reads TGCGCCAGCAGCTTGGAGGGGACAGCAAACATTCAGTACTTC.

A few counts support this clone. The V and J genes are TRBV18 and TRBJ2-5; D is possibly TRBD2 (6 bases). The CDR3 length is 14 residues. V was pared by 3 bases and J by 2 bases, with 10 bases between. Germline loops: CDR1 KGHSH, CDR2 LQKENI. For the CDR3, the DNA is TGTGCCAGCTCACCTGGGACTGATCAAGAGACCCAGTACTTC. The encoded protein is CASSPGTDQETQYF.

This clone appeared a few times. This sequence joins TRBV5-1 and TRBJ1-1; a possible D gene is TRBD1 (6 bases). Trimming took off 5 bases at V and 0 bases at J, with 14 bases between the two ends. The CDR3 has 15 residues. Germline lookup yields CDR1 SGHRS and CDR2 YFSETQ. The CDR3 is CASRDSATMNTEAFF. For the CDR3, the DNA is TGCGCCAGCAGGGACAGTGCCACGATGAACACTGAAGCTTTCTTT.

This clone was seen a handful of times. The genes are TRBV15 and TRBJ1-3; D gene uncertain. In germline, CDR1 is LNHNV, CDR2 YYDKDF (reference sequence). With 3 bases removed from V and 0 bases from J, the gap between germline ends came to 9 bases. There are 15 residues in the CDR3. In nucleotides, the CDR3 is TGTGCCACCAGCAGTCTAAGGAGCTCTGGAAACACCATATATTTT. Translation: CATSSLRSSGNTIYF.

V and J are TRBV7-3 and TRBJ1-6, with TRBD1 matching 7 bases. Germline V gives CDR1 SGHTA, CDR2 FQGTGA. V was clipped by 4 bases and J by 7 bases; unmatched bases: 7. The CDR3 has 15 amino acids. The CDR3 region has the DNA TGTGCCAGCAGCTCCTCGGGACAGAAGAATTCACCCCTCCACTTT. It is translated as CASSSSGQKNSPLHF.

The gene calls are TRBV30 and TRBJ1-5, with 7 bases fitting TRBD1. From germline, CDR1 is GTSNPN and CDR2 SVGIG (reference sequence). The CDR3 contains 14 residues. Unmatched junction bases numbered 17, after V lost 3 bases and J lost 15 bases. Written as DNA, the CDR3 is TGTGCCTGGAGCCCTCCGGACAGGAGGAACCAGCGGCATTTT. Amino acids: CAWSPPDRRNQRHF. The entire variable domain, with the rest obtained from reference TRBV30 and TRBJ1-5, is as follows: SQTIHQWPATLVQPVGSPLSLECTVEGTSNPNLYWYRQAAGRGLQLLFYSVGIGQISSEVPQNLSASRPQDRQFILSSKKLLLSDSGFYLCAWSPPDRRNQRHFGDGTRLSIL.

This CDR3 is CASGGRETNTEAFF. The CDR3 nucleotides are TGTGCCAGCGGTGGGAGGGAAACGAACACTGAAGCTTTCTTT. The chain recombines TRBV28 with TRBJ1-1; no clear D gene. The CDR3 is 14 residues long. CDR1 and CDR2 (germline): MDHEN, SYDVKM. V was cut by 8 bases and J by 1 base, with 14 bases left in between.

This chain connects TRBV19 to TRBJ2-1; TRBD2 matches at 10 bases. The CDR3 runs to 15 residues. V lost 5 bases, J lost 2 bases, and 3 bases stayed unmatched. Germline V lookup: CDR1 LNHDA, CDR2 SQIVND (reference sequence). CDR3 region: CASSFLAGAYNEQFF. The CDR3, as DNA: TGTGCCAGTAGTTTCCTAGCGGGGGCCTACAATGAGCAGTTCTTC.

The CDR3 region is CASSLRGGRDNQPQHF. The DNA for the CDR3 is TGTGCCAGCAGTTTAAGGGGGGGAAGGGACAATCAGCCCCAGCATTTT. The chain joins TRBV27 to TRBJ1-5; D might be TRBD1 (6 bases). Trimming removed 2 bases at V and 3 bases at J, with 14 bases between. The CDR3 totals 16 residues. The germline V gene encodes CDR1 MNHEY and CDR2 SMNVEV (reference sequence).

A few counts support this clone. This chain joins TRBV6-5 and TRBJ2-3, with D possibly matching TRBD1 (6 bases). This CDR3 is 14 amino acids long. V lost 4 bases and J lost 4, with 12 bases in between. CDR1 is MNHEY and CDR2 is SVGAGI in the germline V gene. CDR3 in amino acids: CASSSTGWSDTQYF. CDR3 nucleotides: TGTGCCAGCAGTTCTACAGGGTGGTCAGATACGCAGTATTTT.

V and J are TRBV27 and TRBJ1-2; D is perhaps TRBD1 (6 bases). Between the trimmed V and J ends, which lost 2 bases and 4 bases, there was a span of 11 bases. Germline assignment: CDR1 MNHEY and CDR2 SMNVEV (reference sequence). This CDR3 spans 14 amino acids. CDR3 nucleotides: TGTGCCAGCAGTTTACGAGGGGGAGCCTATGGCTACACCTTC. Translation gives CASSLRGGAYGYTF.

The chain has TRBV5-4 and TRBJ2-6; 7 positions agree with TRBD2. There are 15 residues in the CDR3. Unmatched junction bases numbered 3, after V lost 6 bases and J lost 0 bases. Germline V gene lookup returns CDR1 SGHNT and CDR2 YYREEE (reference sequence). The CDR3 loop reads CASTRGGSGANVLTF. For the CDR3, the DNA is TGTGCCAGCACCCGCGGGGGCTCTGGGGCCAACGTCCTGACTTTC.

The table lists this clone with a few counts. The CDR3: CASGGQLNTEAFF. CDR3 bases: TGTGCCAGTGGGGGACAGTTGAACACTGAAGCTTTCTTT. This chain connects TRBV19 to TRBJ1-1, with TRBD1 matching 7 bases. The V gene end was trimmed by 8 bases and the J gene end by 0 bases; junction bases not matched to a gene: 3. Germline V gene lookup returns CDR1 LNHDA and CDR2 SQIVND (reference sequence). The CDR3 length is 13 residues. Variable domain in full (rest from reference TRBV19 and TRBJ1-1): DGGITQSPKYLFRKEGQNVTLSCEQNLNHDAMYWYRQDPGQGLRLIYYSQIVNDFQKGDIAEGYSVSREKKESFPLTVTSAQKNPTAFYLCASGGQLNTEAFFGQGTRLTVV.